Each of the 23 T cell receptor beta chains below was sequenced from the same sample in a study of T cell responses to AZD1222 COVID-19 vaccine. The repertoire was sequenced with immunoSEQ multiplex PCR; TCRdb's copy has only in-frame clones and lacks some. This table has roughly 84,000 clones, around 88% appearing once. Specimen: peripheral blood, collected 28 days after the second AZD1222 dose. The receptors here all came from an adult who received the AZD1222 COVID-19 vaccine.

The chain carries TRBV7-2 and TRBJ2-3; 12 nucleotides match TRBD1. Germline CDR1 SGHTA, CDR2 FQGNSA. J lost 6 bases, V lost 3 bases, and 7 bases had no gene match. This CDR3 comprises 16 residues. The CDR3 coding sequence is TGTGCCAGCAGCTTCCAGGGACAGGGGGCGGCGGATACGCAGTATTTT. This translates into CASSFQGQGAADTQYF.

V usage is TRBV5-1 and J usage is TRBJ1-1, with no clear D. The germline gives CDR1 SGHRS, CDR2 YFSETQ. The CDR3 has 14 residues. Trimming took 4 bases from V and 0 from J, leaving 10 bases between them. CDR3 amino acids: CASSIRDMNTEAFF. The CDR3 region has the DNA TGCGCCAGCAGCATCAGAGATATGAACACTGAAGCTTTCTTT.

This chain uses TRBV7-9 with TRBJ1-1, with D tentatively TRBD1 (5 bases). This CDR3 is built from 12 residues. CDR1 is SEHNR and CDR2 is FQNEAQ in the germline V gene (reference sequence). With 5 bases removed from V and 7 bases from J, the gap between germline ends came to 11 bases. Here the CDR3 DNA reads TGTGCCAGCAGCCCCGGGGACGATGAAGCTTTCTTT. Protein sequence: CASSPGDDEAFF.

This clone came up once. This chain connects TRBV20-1 to TRBJ1-4, with a tentative D call TRBD1 (5 bases). V lost 5 bases, J lost 8 bases, and 12 bases lay in between. The CDR3 runs 12 residues. Germline CDR1 reads DFQATT; CDR2 reads SNEGSKA (reference sequence). DNA of the CDR3: TGCAGTGCTCGTGGCAGGGACGAAAAACTGTTTTTT. Protein: CSARGRDEKLFF.

The chain is built from TRBV7-2 and TRBJ1-3; a possible D gene is TRBD1 (5 bases). The CDR3 length is 16 residues. Germline V gene lookup returns CDR1 SGHTA and CDR2 FQGNSA. V dropped 0 bases and J dropped 3 bases, with 12 bases sitting between them. The CDR3 region is CASSLARGRNGNTIYF. The CDR3 coding sequence is TGTGCCAGCAGCTTAGCGAGGGGCAGAAATGGAAACACCATATATTTT.

V and J are TRBV5-1 and TRBJ1-5; D remains unclear. CDR1 is SGHRS and CDR2 is YFSETQ in the germline V gene. The length of the CDR3 is 14 residues. V was cut by 0 bases and J by 9 bases, with 13 bases left in between. Here the CDR3 DNA reads TGCGCCAGCAGCTTGGGGCTTCTTGGAACGCCCCAGCATTTT. Translating it yields CASSLGLLGTPQHF.

CDR3 nucleotide sequence: TGTGCCAGCATCCACGGGGGCCGCTCGAAAGAGACCCAGTACTTC. Translation: CASIHGGRSKETQYF. The chain links TRBV7-9 to TRBJ2-5, with D perhaps TRBD1 or TRBD2 (6 bases each). The CDR3 is made up of 15 amino acids. Trimming took 7 bases from V and 3 from J, leaving 18 bases between them. CDR1 is SEHNR, CDR2 FQNEAQ, per germline (reference sequence).

The chain couples TRBV13 to TRBJ2-7, with D perhaps TRBD1 or TRBD2 (6 bases each). Germline V gives CDR1 PRHDT, CDR2 FYEKMQ (reference sequence). V was clipped by 5 bases and J by 2 bases, with 13 bases between them. The CDR3 consists of 14 residues. The CDR3 sequence is CASSGGQGTYEQYF. Here the CDR3 DNA reads TGTGCCAGCAGCGGGGGGCAGGGCACCTACGAGCAGTACTTC. Full variable domain (missing parts from reference TRBV13 and TRBJ2-7): AAGVIQSPRHLIKEKRETATLKCYPIPRHDTVYWYQQGPGQDPQFLISFYEKMQSDKGSIPDRFSAQQFSDYHSELNMSSLELGDSALYFCASSGGQGTYEQYFGPGTRLTVT.

The chain joins TRBV5-1 to TRBJ2-7; D is uncertain. Germline V gene lookup returns CDR1 SGHRS and CDR2 YFSETQ. CDR3 length: 14 residues. V lost 4 bases and J 3 bases, leaving 14 bases between the germline ends. The CDR3 nucleotides read TGCGCCAGCAGCGGGCTTGGTTCCGACTACGAGCAGTACTTC. This sequence encodes CASSGLGSDYEQYF. Using reference TRBV5-1 and TRBJ2-7 for the parts outside the CDR3, the full variable domain is KAGVTQTPRYLIKTRGQQVTLSCSPISGHRSVSWYQQTPGQGLQFLFEYFSETQRNKGNFPGRFSGRQFSNSRSEMNVSTLELGDSALYLCASSGLGSDYEQYFGPGTRLTVT.

The rearrangement joins TRBV11-2 to TRBJ1-2, with TRBD1 matching over 8 bases. This CDR3 has 13 residues. The V segment lost 5 bases and the J segment 7 bases; nucleotides outside the gene matches: 6. Germline CDR1 is SGHAT and CDR2 is FQNNGV. The CDR3 protein is CASSLGQGGGYTF. The DNA for the CDR3 is TGTGCCAGCAGCCTAGGACAGGGCGGTGGCTACACCTTC.

This chain connects TRBV19 to TRBJ2-3; 8 bases line up with TRBD1. Germline CDR1 and CDR2: LNHDA and SQIVND (reference sequence). Trimming cost V 9 bases and J 0 bases; bases outside gene matches: 14. CDR3 length: 17 residues. The CDR3 bases are TGTGCCAGCGAAGGACAGGGCGTCTCCACTAGCACAGATACGCAGTATTTT. Translating gives CASEGQGVSTSTDTQYF.

This rearrangement joins TRBV5-1 to TRBJ1-2; D is possibly TRBD1 (5 bases). This CDR3 has 16 amino acids. In germline, CDR1 is SGHRS, CDR2 YFSETQ. V shed 4 bases and J shed 2 bases, with 18 bases lying between them. The CDR3 reads CASSRTPQEPNYGYTF. CDR3 in DNA: TGCGCCAGCAGCCGTACGCCACAGGAGCCAAACTATGGCTACACCTTC.

The chain has TRBV25-1 and TRBJ1-4; D remains ambiguous. Germline lookup yields CDR1 MGHDK and CDR2 SYGVNS. The CDR3 spans 14 residues. Trimming removed 8 bases from V and 0 bases from J, with 10 bases in between. CDR3 bases: TGTGCCAGCGGAAAGACAACAACTAATGAAAAACTGTTTTTT. Translation: CASGKTTTNEKLFF.

The chain recombines TRBV5-1 with TRBJ1-5; 11 nucleotides line up with TRBD1. The ends lost 4 bases at V and 4 bases at J; junction bases unmatched: 4. CDR3 length: 15 amino acids. Germline V lookup: CDR1 SGHRS, CDR2 YFSETQ. The CDR3 DNA is TGCGCCAGCAGCGCCGGACAGGGGGCGAATCAGCCCCAGCATTTT. Amino acids: CASSAGQGANQPQHF.

The genes are TRBV5-4 and TRBJ2-1; TRBD2 is a possible D gene (5 bases). The germline V and J ends were trimmed by 3 bases and 6 bases, with 10 bases remaining between them. The CDR3 is 13 amino acids. CDR1 and CDR2 (germline): SGHNT, YYREEE (reference sequence). Here the CDR3 reads CASSSWAGNEQFF. The CDR3 bases are TGTGCCAGCAGCTCGTGGGCGGGCAATGAGCAGTTCTTC.

The chain uses TRBV6-2 or TRBV6-3 and TRBJ2-1, with 14 bases fitting TRBD2. This CDR3 spans 20 amino acids. In germline, CDR1 is MNHEY, CDR2 SVGEGT. Germline trimming cut 1 base from V and 10 bases from J; bases unmatched to any gene: 18. The CDR3 DNA reads as TGTGCCAGCAGTTACTTAGCCCCGGGACTAGCGGGGGCCATGACAGGCGAGCAGTTCTTC. Protein sequence: CASSYLAPGLAGAMTGEQFF.

The J gene is TRBJ1-6, the V gene TRBV3-1 (or the pseudogene TRBV3-2); TRBD1 is a possible D gene (5 bases). V was trimmed by 2 bases and J by 6 bases, leaving 11 bases between them. Germline CDR1 and CDR2: LGHDT and YNNKEL (reference sequence). This CDR3 comprises 15 residues. CDR3 DNA: TGTGCCAGCAGCCAATGGTCGACAGCTAATTCACCCCTCCACTTT. This gives the protein CASSQWSTANSPLHF.

The chain employs TRBV11-2 and TRBJ2-5, with TRBD2 matching over 9 bases. This CDR3 comprises 15 residues. V gave up 6 bases and J gave up 1 base; unmatched junction bases: 6. Germline V gene lookup returns CDR1 SGHAT and CDR2 FQNNGV. This chain's CDR3 is CASSLAGTVQETQYF. The CDR3 nucleotides read TGTGCCAGCAGTCTAGCGGGGACAGTCCAAGAGACCCAGTACTTC.

The chain links TRBV28 to TRBJ1-2; tentatively, D is TRBD1 (6 bases). The V gene's germline CDR1 is MDHEN and CDR2 SYDVKM. V lost 7 bases, J lost 4 bases, and 10 bases lay in between. This CDR3 is built from 12 residues. The CDR3 DNA sequence: TGTGCCAGCACCACAGGGAGCTATGGCTACACCTTC. Translating it yields CASTTGSYGYTF.

This sequence joins TRBV19 and TRBJ1-2; a weak D match, TRBD1 (5 bases). V shed 4 bases and J shed 4 bases, with 16 bases lying between them. In germline, CDR1 is LNHDA, CDR2 SQIVND (reference sequence). This CDR3 is 15 amino acids long. The CDR3 protein is CASSKVRGGSYGYTF. CDR3 DNA: TGTGCCAGTAGTAAAGTCCGGGGCGGCAGCTATGGCTACACCTTC. The whole variable domain, filled in from reference TRBV19 and TRBJ1-2, reads DGGITQSPKYLFRKEGQNVTLSCEQNLNHDAMYWYRQDPGQGLRLIYYSQIVNDFQKGDIAEGYSVSREKKESFPLTVTSAQKNPTAFYLCASSKVRGGSYGYTFGSGTRLTVV.

The rearrangement uses TRBV4-3 and TRBJ1-5, with D maybe TRBD1 (5 bases). V was trimmed by 3 bases and J by 2 bases, leaving 14 bases between them. CDR1 is LGHNA, CDR2 YSLEER, per germline. The CDR3 spans 16 residues. Written as DNA, the CDR3 is TGCGCCAGCAGCCAGGGGGTTCGGGGTCGCAATCAGCCCCAGCATTTT. Its protein product is CASSQGVRGRNQPQHF.

This chain links TRBV12-3 or TRBV12-4 with TRBJ1-1; D is uncertain. V lost 6 bases, J lost 10 bases, and 15 bases lay in between. The CDR3 is 12 residues long. The CDR3 reads CASRVQRGGAFF. Here the CDR3 DNA reads TGTGCCAGCAGGGTACAAAGAGGTGGAGCTTTCTTT.

V usage is TRBV27 and J usage is TRBJ1-1; D is unclear. Germline CDR1 and CDR2: MNHEY and SMNVEV (reference sequence). Trimming removed 2 bases at V and 11 bases at J, with 15 bases between. This CDR3 is built from 13 residues. CDR3 residues: CASSLMRRSEAFF. The CDR3 nucleotides are TGTGCCAGCAGTTTAATGAGGCGAAGTGAGGCTTTCTTT.